The 27 T cell receptor beta chains reported below all come from one sample, sequenced in a study of blood T cell repertoires in COVID-19. Using immunoSEQ multiplex PCR, the repertoire was profiled, and TCRdb retains in-frame clones only, with some absent. The sample has about 240,000 clones, 82% seen once. Sequenced sample: peripheral blood. Source of these receptors: a woman under 30 with acute or convalescent COVID-19.

This chain links TRBV7-8 with TRBJ2-1; 7 bases are a match to TRBD2. Trimming removed 7 bases from V and 4 bases from J; junction bases left unmatched: 13. Germline-derived CDR1 and CDR2 are SGHVS and FQNEAQ. The CDR3 sequence is 16 residues long. The CDR3 loop reads CASTTWAGVVYNEQFF. The CDR3 nucleotides read TGTGCCAGCACCACATGGGCGGGAGTAGTGTACAATGAGCAGTTCTTC.

This clone was detected ten times or more. Within the sample, other DNA sequences also encode this same CDR3. The chain links TRBV9 to TRBJ2-7, with TRBD1 matching 7 bases. Germline V gives CDR1 SGDLS, CDR2 YYNGEE. CDR3 length: 15 amino acids. With V trimmed by 3 bases and J by 2 bases, 8 bases remained unmatched. The CDR3 protein is CASSDPGTGAYEQYF. CDR3 in DNA: TGTGCCAGCAGCGACCCCGGAACAGGGGCCTACGAGCAGTACTTC.

The chain employs TRBV5-1 and TRBJ2-3; 12 nucleotides agree with TRBD2. V was pared by 4 bases and J by 4 bases, with 16 bases of the junction left unmatched. Per the germline V gene, CDR1 is SGHRS and CDR2 is YFSETQ. The CDR3 spans 19 residues. CDR3 sequence reads: CASSPPLITSGRSPDTQYF. DNA for the CDR3: TGCGCCAGCAGCCCGCCGCTGATTACTAGCGGGAGGTCGCCAGATACGCAGTATTTT.

This clone was seen only a few times. V and J are TRBV9 and TRBJ1-3; D remains unclear. The CDR3 runs to 14 residues. Germline V CDR1 and CDR2: SGDLS, YYNGEE. Between the trimmed V and J ends, which lost 3 bases and 1 base, there was a span of 8 bases. Here the CDR3 DNA reads TGTGCCAGCAGCGGAGGGAGTTCTGGAAACACCATATATTTT. Translating it yields CASSGGSSGNTIYF.

J is TRBJ2-1 and V is TRBV11-2; a possible D gene is TRBD2 (5 bases). Between the trimmed V and J ends, which lost 2 bases and 2 bases, there was a span of 19 bases. The CDR3 covers 18 residues. In germline, CDR1 is SGHAT, CDR2 FQNNGV. The CDR3 protein is CASSLRDSWEPPYNEQFF. The CDR3 nucleotides read TGTGCCAGCAGCTTACGCGATTCCTGGGAGCCCCCCTACAATGAGCAGTTCTTC.

The rearrangement uses TRBV19 and TRBJ2-7, with D tentatively TRBD2 (6 bases). The CDR3 length is 15 residues. Trimming removed 3 bases from V and 2 bases from J, with 14 bases in between. The V gene's germline CDR1 is LNHDA and CDR2 SQIVND (reference sequence). Here the CDR3 reads CASSIPGSGTYEQYF. DNA for the CDR3: TGTGCCAGTAGTATTCCGGGTAGCGGAACCTACGAGCAGTACTTC.

The V and J genes are TRBV30 and TRBJ1-5, with 7 bases identical to TRBD1. With 2 bases clipped from V and 6 bases from J, the junction kept 13 bases outside the gene matches. Per germline, CDR1 GTSNPN and CDR2 SVGIG (reference sequence). This CDR3 comprises 16 residues. This CDR3 is CAWSRLTGQRGQPQHF. CDR3 nucleotides: TGTGCCTGGAGTAGACTGACAGGGCAACGAGGTCAGCCCCAGCATTTT.

J is TRBJ2-5 and V is TRBV13; D is perhaps TRBD1 (6 bases). CDR1 and CDR2 from the germline V gene are PRHDT and FYEKMQ (reference sequence). Trimming shortened V by 1 base and J by 1 base, and 10 bases separated the two germline ends. This CDR3 contains 15 residues. CDR3 region: CASSLAGVPQETQYF. The DNA for the CDR3 is TGTGCCAGCAGCTTAGCAGGGGTCCCCCAAGAGACCCAGTACTTC.

The J gene is TRBJ2-5, the V gene TRBV9; TRBD1 matches 10 bases. Germline CDR1 SGDLS, CDR2 YYNGEE. The CDR3 totals 15 residues. V gave up 3 bases and J gave up 5 bases; unmatched junction bases: 7. The CDR3 DNA reads TGTGCCAGCAGCGCAACGACAGGGGGCTGGGAGACCCAGTACTTC. It translates to CASSATTGGWETQYF.

The chain is built from TRBV27 and TRBJ2-2; TRBD2 matches at 9 bases. The germline gives CDR1 MNHEY, CDR2 SMNVEV (reference sequence). The V and J ends lost 2 bases and 3 bases, in that order; junction bases with no gene match: 16. This CDR3 has 20 residues. In DNA form, the CDR3 reads TGTGCCAGCAGTTTAGAAATACCGTTTAGAGTAGCGGGAGACACCGGGGAGCTGTTTTTT. This sequence encodes CASSLEIPFRVAGDTGELFF.

This clone turned up a few times. The V and J genes are TRBV2 and TRBJ2-5; TRBD2 is a possible D gene (5 bases). The germline gives CDR1 SNHLY, CDR2 FYNNEI. Trimming removed 8 bases from V and 5 bases from J, with 21 bases in between. The CDR3 sequence is 15 residues long. The CDR3 DNA is TGTGCCAGCCTATCGTGGGAGCGGTCTGCGGAGACCCAGTACTTC. Amino acids: CASLSWERSAETQYF.

The genes are TRBV29-1 and TRBJ2-1; possible D gene TRBD2, 6 bases. Trimming removed 2 bases at V and 15 bases at J, with 17 bases between. The germline gives CDR1 SQVTM, CDR2 ANQGSEA. The CDR3 contains 12 residues. The chain's CDR3 is CSVETSFQGRFF. The CDR3 DNA reads as TGCAGCGTTGAAACTAGCTTTCAAGGTCGGTTCTTC.

The chain uses TRBV27 and TRBJ1-1; D not certain. In germline, CDR1 is MNHEY, CDR2 SMNVEV (reference sequence). This CDR3 is built from 15 residues. V shed 1 base and J shed 1 base, with 10 bases lying between them. The CDR3 loop reads CASSLWTGTNTEAFF. The CDR3 DNA sequence: TGTGCCAGCAGTTTATGGACGGGAACGAACACTGAAGCTTTCTTT.

There are a few counts of this clone. The chain employs TRBV19 and TRBJ2-7, with a tentative D call TRBD2 (6 bases). CDR1 is LNHDA, CDR2 SQIVND, per germline (reference sequence). Trimming removed 9 bases from V and 5 bases from J, with 20 bases in between. CDR3 length: 14 residues. DNA for the CDR3: TGTGCCAGCAGGCGGTCGGGAGTGGTGGACGAGCAGTACTTC. It yields the protein CASRRSGVVDEQYF.

V gene TRBV6-5 combines with J gene TRBJ2-3; D gene uncertain. This CDR3 is built from 15 residues. Germline V gives CDR1 MNHEY, CDR2 SVGAGI. V dropped 5 bases and J dropped 0 bases, with 12 bases sitting between them. The CDR3 nucleotides read TGTGCCAGCAGTCCCGGCAGGTATAGCACAGATACGCAGTATTTT. Translating it yields CASSPGRYSTDTQYF.

The genes are TRBV28 and TRBJ2-1, with 7 bases matching TRBD2. J lost 9 bases, V lost 10 bases, and 15 bases had no gene match. CDR3 length equals 14 residues. Germline lookup yields CDR1 MDHEN and CDR2 SYDVKM. This chain's CDR3 is CAIVERDFRGEQFF. The CDR3 region has the DNA TGTGCCATTGTAGAGCGGGATTTCAGAGGTGAGCAGTTCTTC.

The CDR3 here is CASSQGLAGGPFYEQYF. The CDR3 DNA is TGTGCCAGCAGCCAAGGCCTAGCGGGAGGGCCTTTCTACGAGCAGTACTTC. The chain links TRBV14 to TRBJ2-7; 12 bases are a match to TRBD2. In germline, CDR1 is SGHDN, CDR2 FVKESK. Unmatched junction bases numbered 7, after V lost 1 base and J lost 3 bases. This CDR3 spans 17 amino acids.

CDR3 in amino acids: CASSQGTSGTGYVYEQYF. CDR3 DNA sequence: TGTGCCAGCAGCCAAGGGACTAGCGGAACCGGTTACGTGTACGAGCAGTACTTC. V gene TRBV13 combines with J gene TRBJ2-7; 11 bases align to TRBD2. With 5 bases clipped from V and 4 bases from J, the junction kept 16 bases outside the gene matches. The CDR3 is 18 residues long. CDR1 PRHDT and CDR2 FYEKMQ come from the germline V gene (reference sequence).

The J gene is TRBJ2-3, the V gene TRBV27; TRBD2 matches 7 bases. Per the germline V gene, CDR1 is MNHEY and CDR2 is SMNVEV (reference sequence). The CDR3 is 16 residues long. With 4 bases clipped from V and 2 bases from J, the junction kept 9 bases outside the gene matches. The CDR3 loop is CASSYRLSGTTDTQYF. In DNA, the CDR3 is TGTGCCAGCAGTTACAGGTTAAGCGGGACCACAGATACGCAGTATTTT.

In regard to this clone: The sample contains more than one DNA sequence encoding this CDR3. The J gene is TRBJ2-5, the V gene TRBV5-1; the match to TRBD2 covers 13 bases. The CDR3 loop spans 14 amino acids. V shed 4 bases and J 5 bases; nucleotides not matched to a gene: 2. Germline CDR1 is SGHRS and CDR2 is YFSETQ. The CDR3 DNA sequence: TGCGCCAGCAGCCTGGGACTAGCGGGGGAGACCCAGTACTTC. This encodes CASSLGLAGETQYF.

This chain links TRBV25-1 with TRBJ2-1, with 8 positions matching TRBD2. Trimming took 3 bases from V and 2 from J; bases not matched to a gene: 9. The CDR3 contains 17 residues. The germline V gene encodes CDR1 MGHDK and CDR2 SYGVNS. The CDR3 here is CASSDGLARKAYNEQFF. CDR3 nucleotide sequence: TGTGCCAGCAGTGACGGACTAGCCAGAAAGGCCTACAATGAGCAGTTCTTC.

The rearrangement links TRBV19 to TRBJ2-7; TRBD1 is a possible D gene (6 bases). The CDR3 totals 15 residues. Trimming stripped 4 bases from V and 3 bases from J, with 16 bases between. From germline, CDR1 is LNHDA and CDR2 SQIVND (reference sequence). DNA for the CDR3: TGTGCCAGTAGTAAGACTCATAGGACAGACTACGAGCAGTACTTC. It encodes CASSKTHRTDYEQYF.

The gene calls are TRBV6-2 or TRBV6-3 and TRBJ1-2; D is unclear. Germline CDR1 MNHEY, CDR2 SVGEGT. This CDR3 is 14 amino acids long. Trimming removed 4 bases from V and 0 bases from J, with 9 bases in between. The CDR3 loop reads CASSSPRTNYGYTF. In DNA form, the CDR3 reads TGTGCCAGCAGTTCTCCCAGGACTAACTATGGCTACACCTTC.

The table lists this clone with many counts. V and J are TRBV2 and TRBJ2-6, with a weak D call TRBD1 (6 bases). Between the trimmed V and J ends, which lost 6 bases and 0 bases, there was a span of 12 bases. The CDR3 contains 16 residues. Germline CDR1 is SNHLY and CDR2 is FYNNEI. The CDR3 DNA follows: TGTGCCAGCAGCCGGGACACAAGCTCTGGGGCCAACGTCCTGACTTTC. It translates to CASSRDTSSGANVLTF.

The J gene is TRBJ2-1, the V gene TRBV15; 9 positions agree with TRBD2. Germline CDR1 reads LNHNV; CDR2 reads YYDKDF (reference sequence). V lost 2 bases and J lost 7; bases outside the gene matches: 12. CDR3 length: 17 residues. CDR3 loop: CATSRPFRGRVNNEQFF. Written as DNA, the CDR3 is TGTGCCACCAGCAGACCCTTTCGCGGGAGGGTCAATAATGAGCAGTTCTTC.

The rearrangement joins TRBV6-5 to TRBJ1-4, with TRBD1 as a possible D gene (6 bases). V lost 0 bases and J 11 bases, leaving 16 bases between the germline ends. Germline lookup yields CDR1 MNHEY and CDR2 SVGAGI. The CDR3 runs to 15 residues. This chain's CDR3 is CASSYSTGPAGKLFF. CDR3 bases: TGTGCCAGCAGTTACTCGACAGGCCCGGCCGGGAAACTGTTTTTT.

This clone was recorded a few times. This chain joins TRBV19 and TRBJ2-3; 8 positions match TRBD2. CDR3 size: 14 residues. Losses at the gene ends were 4 bases for V and 9 bases for J; bases not matched to a gene: 9. The V gene's germline CDR1 is LNHDA and CDR2 SQIVND (reference sequence). CDR3 residues: CASSTAGGRITQYF. The CDR3 DNA follows: TGTGCCAGTAGTACGGCGGGAGGACGGATCACGCAGTATTTT.